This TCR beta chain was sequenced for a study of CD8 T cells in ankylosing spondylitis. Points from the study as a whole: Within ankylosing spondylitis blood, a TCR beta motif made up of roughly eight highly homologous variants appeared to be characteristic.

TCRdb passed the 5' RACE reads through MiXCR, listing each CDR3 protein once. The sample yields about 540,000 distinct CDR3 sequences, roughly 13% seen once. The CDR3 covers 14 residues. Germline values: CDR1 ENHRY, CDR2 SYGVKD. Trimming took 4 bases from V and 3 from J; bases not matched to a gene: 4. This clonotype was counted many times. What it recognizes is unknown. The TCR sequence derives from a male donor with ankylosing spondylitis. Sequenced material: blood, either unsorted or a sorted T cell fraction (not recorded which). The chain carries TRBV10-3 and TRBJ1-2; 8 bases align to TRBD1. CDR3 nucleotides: TGTGCCATCAGTGCCAGGGGGCGCGACTATGGCTACACCTTC. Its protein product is CAISARGRDYGYTF.